The 29 T cell receptor beta chains reported below all come from one sample, sequenced in a study of Tregs in tolerant kidney transplant recipients. The repertoire was sequenced with immunoSEQ multiplex PCR; TCRdb's copy has only in-frame clones and lacks some. The sample lists 98,000 or so clones, almost 90% occurring once. The sequencing here drew on CD4+ T cells from blood, taken before the transplant. The receptors were sampled from a human donor who received a combined kidney and bone marrow transplant.

This clone has only one observation. V is TRBV2 and J is TRBJ1-1; possible D gene TRBD1, 5 bases. The CDR3 loop spans 13 amino acids. V lost 10 bases and J 1 base, leaving 13 bases between the germline ends. Germline V lookup: CDR1 SNHLY, CDR2 FYNNEI. CDR3 coding DNA: TGTGCCAACCACCGCAGGGCGAACACTGAAGCTTTCTTT. It yields the protein CANHRRANTEAFF.

V gene TRBV28 combines with J gene TRBJ1-2; maybe TRBD1 (5 bases). The germline V gene encodes CDR1 MDHEN and CDR2 SYDVKM. Trimming pared 4 bases from V and 0 bases from J, leaving 12 bases between. This CDR3 spans 15 amino acids. DNA of the CDR3: TGTGCCAGCAGTTCCCCCGGACACACTAACTATGGCTACACCTTC. Its protein product is CASSSPGHTNYGYTF.

J is TRBJ1-1 and V is TRBV29-1, with 8 bases fitting TRBD1. The V and J ends lost 4 bases and 4 bases, in that order; junction bases with no gene match: 11. The CDR3 consists of 15 residues. Germline V lookup: CDR1 SQVTM, CDR2 ANQGSEA. CDR3 region: CSVGFTGTGVTEAFF. The DNA for the CDR3 is TGCAGCGTTGGTTTCACCGGGACAGGAGTCACTGAAGCTTTCTTT.

The J gene is TRBJ2-5, the V gene TRBV11-3, with D possibly matching TRBD1 (6 bases). CDR1 is SGHNT and CDR2 is YENEEA in the germline V gene. The CDR3 loop spans 13 amino acids. Trimming stripped 5 bases from V and 2 bases from J, with 9 bases between. The CDR3 is CASSAGQQETQYF. CDR3 in DNA: TGTGCCAGCAGCGCCGGACAGCAAGAGACCCAGTACTTC. Variable domain in full (rest from reference TRBV11-3 and TRBJ2-5): EAGVVQSPRYKIIEKKQPVAFWCNPISGHNTLYWYLQNLGQGPELLIRYENEEAVDDSQLPKDRFSAERLKGVDSTLKIQPAELGDSAVYLCASSAGQQETQYFGPGTRLLVL.

The chain joins TRBV7-2 to TRBJ1-1; TRBD1 aligns across 7 bases. V shed 5 bases, J shed 1 base, and the junction held 1 base outside the gene matches. Germline V lookup: CDR1 SGHTA, CDR2 FQGNSA. The CDR3 is 13 amino acids. The CDR3 spells CASSRQGNTEAFF. CDR3 DNA sequence: TGTGCCAGCAGCCGACAGGGGAACACTGAAGCTTTCTTT.

The V call is TRBV27, the J call TRBJ1-4; 8 bases are a match to TRBD1. The germline gives CDR1 MNHEY, CDR2 SMNVEV (reference sequence). The CDR3 runs to 15 residues. V was clipped by 4 bases and J by 7 bases; unmatched bases: 8. CDR3 in DNA: TGTGCCAGCAGTTCCCGGACAGGGCTCCGTGAAAAACTGTTTTTT. It yields the protein CASSSRTGLREKLFF.

The rearrangement links TRBV19 to TRBJ1-2, with D perhaps matching TRBD1 (5 bases). V gave up 10 bases and J gave up 7 bases, with 31 bases separating them. Germline assignment: CDR1 LNHDA and CDR2 SQIVND (reference sequence). The CDR3 extends over 17 amino acids. CDR3 amino acids: CATSGSWGGLSGFGYTF. DNA of the CDR3: TGTGCCACCTCCGGTTCGTGGGGGGGACTCTCGGGCTTTGGCTACACCTTC. The entire variable domain, with the rest obtained from reference TRBV19 and TRBJ1-2, is as follows: DGGITQSPKYLFRKEGQNVTLSCEQNLNHDAMYWYRQDPGQGLRLIYYSQIVNDFQKGDIAEGYSVSREKKESFPLTVTSAQKNPTAFYLCATSGSWGGLSGFGYTFGSGTRLTVV.

The chain recombines TRBV15 with TRBJ2-7, with TRBD2 identical over 10 bases. The ends lost 5 bases at V and 0 bases at J; junction bases unmatched: 4. Looked up from germline, CDR1 is LNHNV and CDR2 is YYDKDF (reference sequence). The CDR3 consists of 15 residues. The CDR3 coding sequence is TGTGCCACCAGCTTACTAGCGGGGCCCTCCTACGAGCAGTACTTC. This gives the protein CATSLLAGPSYEQYF.

This sequence joins TRBV9 and TRBJ2-1; no reliable D call. This CDR3 comprises 14 residues. V lost 2 bases and J 5 bases, leaving 11 bases between the germline ends. CDR1 and CDR2 (germline): SGDLS, YYNGEE. Here the CDR3 reads CASSVSPSHNEQFF. Written as DNA, the CDR3 is TGTGCCAGCAGCGTTAGCCCTAGTCACAATGAGCAGTTCTTC.

The chain links TRBV5-4 to TRBJ2-4, with D perhaps TRBD1 (6 bases). This CDR3 spans 13 amino acids. Trimming took off 6 bases at V and 6 bases at J, with 13 bases between the two ends. The germline V gene has CDR1 SGHNT and CDR2 YYREEE (reference sequence). CDR3 amino acids: CASTLRGGNIQYF. The CDR3 DNA reads as TGTGCCAGCACCCTAAGAGGGGGAAACATTCAGTACTTC.

J is TRBJ2-3 and V is TRBV5-8; possible D gene TRBD1, 5 bases. Germline V gene lookup returns CDR1 SGHTS and CDR2 YDEGEE. V lost 4 bases and J 6 bases, leaving 18 bases between the germline ends. This CDR3 comprises 15 residues. CDR3 in amino acids: CASSIFVGRPDTQYF. CDR3 DNA sequence: TGTGCCAGCAGCATCTTTGTGGGGCGTCCGGATACGCAGTATTTT. Supplemented by reference TRBV5-8 and TRBJ2-3, the full variable domain reads EAGVTQSPTHLIKTRGQQATLRCSPISGHTSVYWYQQALGLGLQFLLWYDEGEERNRGNFPPRFSGRQFPNYSSELNVNALELEDSALYLCASSIFVGRPDTQYFGPGTRLTVL.

The chain employs TRBV9 and TRBJ1-1; D is possibly TRBD1 (6 bases). This CDR3 spans 14 amino acids. CDR1 SGDLS and CDR2 YYNGEE come from the germline V gene. V was trimmed by 4 bases and J by 4 bases, leaving 14 bases between them. CDR3 sequence: CASSLVTGSTEAFF. The CDR3 DNA reads as TGTGCCAGCAGCCTAGTTACAGGGAGCACTGAAGCTTTCTTT.

This clone was counted a single time. This chain uses TRBV5-1 with TRBJ2-2; 8 bases agree with TRBD2. The CDR3 contains 16 residues. Germline values: CDR1 SGHRS, CDR2 YFSETQ. Unmatched junction bases numbered 7, after V lost 5 bases and J lost 1 base. The CDR3 region has the DNA TGCGCCAGCAGTAGCAGAAGCGGGGGGAACACCGGGGAGCTGTTTTTT. This sequence encodes CASSSRSGGNTGELFF. Full variable domain (outside the CDR3, taken from reference TRBV5-1 and TRBJ2-2): KAGVTQTPRYLIKTRGQQVTLSCSPISGHRSVSWYQQTPGQGLQFLFEYFSETQRNKGNFPGRFSGRQFSNSRSEMNVSTLELGDSALYLCASSSRSGGNTGELFFGEGSRLTVL.

This clone turned up a few times. The CDR3 DNA is TGCGCCAGCAGCCTCCGGGACAGGACCTACGAGCAGTACTTC. Its translation is CASSLRDRTYEQYF. The chain recombines TRBV5-1 with TRBJ2-7, with 8 positions matching TRBD1. The CDR3 totals 14 residues. J lost 2 bases, V lost 4 bases, and 5 bases had no gene match. Per germline, CDR1 SGHRS and CDR2 YFSETQ.

This sequence joins TRBV19 and TRBJ1-2; 7 bases align to TRBD1. Germline trimming cut 7 bases from V and 6 bases from J; bases unmatched to any gene: 11. Germline V gives CDR1 LNHDA, CDR2 SQIVND (reference sequence). The CDR3 covers 14 residues. The CDR3: CASITQGRGHGYTF. The DNA of the CDR3 is TGTGCCAGTATTACACAGGGGCGCGGGCATGGCTACACCTTC.

This clone was detected once. The J gene is TRBJ2-3, the V gene TRBV18; 8 positions match TRBD2. Germline trimming cut 1 base from V and 3 bases from J; bases unmatched to any gene: 6. CDR3 length equals 16 residues. From germline, CDR1 is KGHSH and CDR2 LQKENI. The CDR3, as DNA: TGTGCCAGCTCACCACTCTCCAGCGGGGGTACAGATACGCAGTATTTT. As protein: CASSPLSSGGTDTQYF.

The V gene is TRBV7-2, the J gene TRBJ1-5; D is perhaps TRBD1 (5 bases). The V gene's germline CDR1 is SGHTA and CDR2 FQGNSA. The CDR3 has 15 amino acids. V was clipped by 2 bases and J by 1 base, with 9 bases between them. CDR3 nucleotide sequence: TGTGCCAGCAGCTTAATCTCAGGGAGCAATCAGCCCCAGCATTTT. It specifies CASSLISGSNQPQHF.

Details on this clone: A junction end diverges from the germline sequence, so it may reflect a read error. This sequence joins TRBV15 and TRBJ2-7; the D is unclear. Germline CDR1 LNHNV, CDR2 YYDKDF (reference sequence). This CDR3 is built from 13 residues. CDR3 residues: CATSRLYSSEQYF. For the CDR3, the DNA is TGTGCCACCAGCAGACTATACTCCTCCGAGCAGTACTTC.

V gene TRBV5-1 combines with J gene TRBJ2-7, with 7 bases that match TRBD1. CDR1 and CDR2 (germline): SGHRS, YFSETQ. V was clipped by 4 bases and J by 7 bases; unmatched bases: 11. The CDR3 has 14 amino acids. CDR3 protein: CASSVRDSTWEQYF. CDR3 in DNA: TGCGCCAGCAGCGTCCGGGACAGCACCTGGGAGCAGTACTTC.

V gene TRBV6-1 combines with J gene TRBJ2-7; TRBD2 aligns across 11 bases. Germline trimming cut 2 bases from V and 4 bases from J; bases unmatched to any gene: 4. This CDR3 spans 15 amino acids. Germline V gives CDR1 MNHNS, CDR2 SASEGT. CDR3 DNA: TGTGCCAGCAGTGAAACTAGCGGGGGCCATTACGAGCAGTACTTC. Its protein is CASSETSGGHYEQYF.

This chain joins TRBV5-6 and TRBJ2-1; no reliable D call. Germline V gene sequence: CDR1 SGHDT, CDR2 YYEEEE. The CDR3 has 13 amino acids. Trimming cost V 0 bases and J 6 bases, with 7 bases left between them. CDR3 DNA sequence: TGTGCCAGCAGCTTGGGACTTCTCAATGAGCAGTTCTTC. This encodes CASSLGLLNEQFF.

This rearrangement joins TRBV7-2 to TRBJ1-5; no reliable D call. V was cut by 5 bases and J by 0 bases, with 8 bases left in between. The CDR3 runs to 14 residues. CDR1 is SGHTA, CDR2 FQGNSA, per germline. The CDR3 coding sequence is TGTGCCAGCAGCCCAGATTATAGCAATCAGCCCCAGCATTTT. Its protein product is CASSPDYSNQPQHF.

The chain carries TRBV7-6 and TRBJ2-6, with D possibly TRBD2 on 6 matching bases. Between the trimmed V and J ends, which lost 4 bases and 4 bases, there was a span of 8 bases. The CDR3 runs to 14 residues. CDR1 and CDR2 from the germline V gene are SGHVS and FNYEAQ. The CDR3 region has the DNA TGTGCCAGCAGCTGGGGAGGAGGGGCCAACGTCCTGACTTTC. It translates to CASSWGGGANVLTF. The whole variable domain, filled in from reference TRBV7-6 and TRBJ2-6, reads GAGVSQSPRYKVTKRGQDVALRCDPISGHVSLYWYRQALGQGPEFLTYFNYEAQQDKSGLPNDRFSAERPEGSISTLTIQRTEQRDSAMYRCASSWGGGANVLTFGAGSRLTVL.

This clone appeared a few times. V gene TRBV5-1 combines with J gene TRBJ2-5; no reliable D call. V dropped 4 bases and J dropped 5 bases, with 12 bases sitting between them. Germline V gene sequence: CDR1 SGHRS, CDR2 YFSETQ. The CDR3 length is 13 residues. The CDR3 spells CASSPDSIETQYF. The CDR3 region has the DNA TGCGCCAGCAGCCCCGACTCGATTGAGACCCAGTACTTC.

V and J are TRBV7-6 and TRBJ1-3; D not certain. The CDR3 length is 16 residues. V was pared by 5 bases and J by 2 bases, with 16 bases between. The V gene's germline CDR1 is SGHVS and CDR2 FNYEAQ. The CDR3 coding sequence is TGTGCCAGCAGCACCCCCTTTGGGAGGGCTGGAAACACCATATATTTT. Its protein product is CASSTPFGRAGNTIYF.

The chain has TRBV4-3 and TRBJ2-5, with a weak D call TRBD1 (6 bases). The V gene's germline CDR1 is LGHNA and CDR2 YSLEER. Trimming stripped 5 bases from V and 4 bases from J, with 17 bases between. The length of the CDR3 is 15 residues. The CDR3 DNA reads TGCGCCAGCAGCTGGACAGTTCTTGGGGCAGAGACCCAGTACTTC. Amino acid sequence: CASSWTVLGAETQYF.

The gene calls are TRBV5-1 and TRBJ2-3, with 13 bases that match TRBD2. Per germline, CDR1 SGHRS and CDR2 YFSETQ. Trimming cost V 2 bases and J 6 bases; bases outside gene matches: 12. The CDR3 has 18 residues. CDR3 region: CASSLQGPGTSGIDTQYF. The CDR3 DNA is TGCGCCAGCAGCTTACAGGGACCCGGGACTAGCGGGATTGATACGCAGTATTTT.

The chain is built from TRBV6-5 and TRBJ2-4, with a possible D match to TRBD2 (7 bases). The ends were cut back, 0 bases at V and 7 bases at J, with 10 bases in the middle. CDR1 and CDR2 from the germline V gene are MNHEY and SVGAGI. CDR3 length: 14 residues. The CDR3 region is CASSYSRGRNIQYF. The DNA for the CDR3 is TGTGCCAGCAGTTACTCGCGGGGGCGGAACATTCAGTACTTC.

This chain links TRBV2 with TRBJ2-5; 14 bases match TRBD2. The CDR3 has 16 residues. Per the germline V gene, CDR1 is SNHLY and CDR2 is FYNNEI. The ends lost 6 bases at V and 2 bases at J; junction bases unmatched: 5. CDR3 protein: CASSHRTSGGQETQYF. In nucleotides, the CDR3 is TGTGCCAGCAGCCACCGGACTAGCGGGGGGCAAGAGACCCAGTACTTC.